This TCR beta chain comes out of a study of blood T cell repertoires in COVID-19. TCRdb keeps only in-frame clones here, not all; method: immunoSEQ multiplex PCR. The data contain around 65,000 clones, around four fifths of them singletons. The source of this sequence is a human donor in a cohort sampled during active COVID-19. Sample: peripheral blood.

This chain's CDR3 is CASSPRTGGPGGEAFF. Written as DNA, the CDR3 is TGTGCCAGCAGTCCACGGACGGGGGGGCCAGGAGGTGAAGCTTTCTTT. This chain connects TRBV27 to TRBJ1-1, with TRBD1 as a possible D gene (6 bases). Germline loops: CDR1 MNHEY, CDR2 SMNVEV (reference sequence). The CDR3 runs 16 residues. Deletions cut 5 bases from V and 7 bases from J, with 23 bases between.